This T cell receptor (beta chain) was retrieved from a study of blood T cell repertoires in COVID-19. Study details: Acute-phase and convalescent COVID-19 samples originated in the United States, Italy and Spain. PBMCs, B-cell-depleted T cells, or T cells were the source of the cDNA or gDNA that made up the material.

Per the study methods: Reference gene primers were amplified, and this amplification served to estimate nucleated cell counts. The method was immunoSEQ multiplex PCR; TCRdb's version includes in-frame clones alone and lacks a portion of them. V, J and clone size were drawn from that table, and D and trimming were deduced from the DNA. Found here are about 260,000 clones, approximately 79% of them singletons; the top ten hold approximately 4.5%. Trimming cost V 1 base and J 9 bases, with 7 bases left between them. Germline lookup yields CDR1 SGHTA and CDR2 FQGTGA. This CDR3 contains 12 residues. The chain couples TRBV7-3 to TRBJ2-1; D uncertain. Sequencing used PBMCs or T cells enriched from blood (not recorded which). The clonotype originates from a man in his thirties or forties with acute COVID-19. The CDR3 nucleotides are TGTGCCAGCAGCTTAAGATCCGGTGAGCAGTTCTTC. This codes for CASSLRSGEQFF.